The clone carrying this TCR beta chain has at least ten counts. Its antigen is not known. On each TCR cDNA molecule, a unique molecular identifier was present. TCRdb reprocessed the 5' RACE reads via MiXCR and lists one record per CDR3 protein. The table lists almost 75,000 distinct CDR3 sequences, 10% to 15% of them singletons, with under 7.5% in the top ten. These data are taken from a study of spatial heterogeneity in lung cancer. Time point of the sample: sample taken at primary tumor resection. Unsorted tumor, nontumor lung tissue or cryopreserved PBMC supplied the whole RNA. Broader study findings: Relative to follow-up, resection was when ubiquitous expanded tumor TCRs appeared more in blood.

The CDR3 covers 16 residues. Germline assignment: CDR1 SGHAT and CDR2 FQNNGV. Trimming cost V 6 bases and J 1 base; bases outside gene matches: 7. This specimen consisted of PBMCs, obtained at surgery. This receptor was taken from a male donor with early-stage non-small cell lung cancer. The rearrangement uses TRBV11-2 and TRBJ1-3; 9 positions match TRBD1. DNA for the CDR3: TGTGCCAGCAGGGATTGGGACAGGGCGTCTGGAAACACCATATATTTT. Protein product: CASRDWDRASGNTIYF.